A selection of T cell receptor beta chains follows, all from one sample in a study of spatial heterogeneity in lung cancer. TCRdb re-called the 5' RACE reads with MiXCR, one entry per CDR3 protein. The sample contains 6,500 to 8,000 distinct CDR3 sequences, 3.1% of which appear only once. Source: lung tumor tissue, taken at surgery. These receptors were taken from a male donor with early-stage non-small cell lung cancer. Each CDR3 is given with its conserved first and last residue. Each record gives: J gene, V gene, CDR3 protein.

TRBJ2-1,TRBV18,CASSLFSGGPGDEQFF
TRBJ1-1,TRBV29-1,CSVLRTGNTEAFF
TRBJ2-6,TRBV6-6,CASRGQGFLISGANVLTF
TRBJ1-5,TRBV5-6,CASSRDRGRSQPQHF
TRBJ1-1,TRBV19,CASSPTGRNTEAFF
TRBJ1-6,TRBV5-4,CASSLGSQGGNSPLHF
TRBJ2-5,TRBV29-1,CSVDAPGVREETQYF
TRBJ2-1,TRBV20-1,CSAPDRGRIFEQFF
TRBJ2-7,TRBV5-4,CASSYGHRAEQYF
TRBJ2-3,TRBV29-1,CSVGLAGGTDTQYF
TRBJ1-1,TRBV6-6,CASSYSTGEAFF
TRBJ2-5,TRBV11-2,CASSPGIAGTETQYF
TRBJ1-2,TRBV28,CASSTNGVANYGYTF
TRBJ2-4,TRBV18,CASSLRDSGYIQYF
TRBJ2-5,TRBV20-1,CSVGTSGAETQYF
TRBJ1-2,TRBV6-1,CASRSEGTVTGYTF
TRBJ2-7,TRBV2,CASSETSGSYEQYF
TRBJ1-2,TRBV19,CASALIGQRGYTF
TRBJ2-3,TRBV12-3/TRBV12-4,CASGRSDTQYF
TRBJ1-2,TRBV18,CASSPPRGRGYTF
TRBJ2-2,TRBV6-5,CASSYYQGAGELFF
TRBJ1-4,TRBV27,CASSYAGEKLFF
TRBJ1-4,TRBV30,CAWALREKLFF
TRBJ2-2,TRBV20-1,CSASPRTAITGELFF
TRBJ2-5,TRBV9,CASSVGGRARETQYF
TRBJ2-5,TRBV30,CAWSDTFQETQYF
TRBJ1-5,TRBV29-1,CSVVDVGGSNQPQHF
TRBJ1-2,TRBV14,CASSLKSSGAQYGYTF